This T cell receptor beta chain was sequenced in a study of blood T cell repertoires in COVID-19. For the study at large: Spain, Italy and the United States supplied samples that represented acute and convalescent COVID-19.

Before being deemed recovered, Cohort 3 donors had two negative PCRs, clearance, or symptom resolution. Authors' data handling: It was from reference gene primer amplification that nucleated cell counts were estimated. Libraries were prepared by immunoSEQ multiplex PCR; TCRdb keeps only in-frame clonotypes and omits some of them. The DNA was the basis for D and trimming; V, J and clone size are from that table. The sample has about half a million clones, roughly nine tenths seen once. V was pared by 5 bases and J by 0 bases, with 11 bases between. Looked up from germline, CDR1 is GTSNPN and CDR2 is SVGIG (reference sequence). The CDR3 spans 15 residues.

The gene calls are TRBV30 and TRBJ2-6; no reliable D call. Specimen: PBMCs or T cells enriched from blood (not recorded which). The receptor's source is a woman aged 60-75 years who had recovered from COVID-19. CDR3 amino acids: CAWGHGDSGANVLTF. DNA for the CDR3: TGTGCCTGGGGGCACGGCGACTCTGGGGCCAACGTCCTGACTTTC.